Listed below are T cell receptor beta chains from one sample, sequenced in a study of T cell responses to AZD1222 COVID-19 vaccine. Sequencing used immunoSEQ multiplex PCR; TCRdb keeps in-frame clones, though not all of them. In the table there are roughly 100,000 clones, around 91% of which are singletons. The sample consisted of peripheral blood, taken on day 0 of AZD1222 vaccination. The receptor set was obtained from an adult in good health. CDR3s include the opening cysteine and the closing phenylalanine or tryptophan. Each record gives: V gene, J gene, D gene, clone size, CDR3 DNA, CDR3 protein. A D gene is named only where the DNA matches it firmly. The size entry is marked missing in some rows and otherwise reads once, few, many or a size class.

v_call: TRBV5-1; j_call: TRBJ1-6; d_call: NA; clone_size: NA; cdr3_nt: TGCGCCAGCAGCTTGGGCTCAGTCCTTAATTCACCCCTCCACTTT; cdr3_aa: CASSLGSVLNSPLHF
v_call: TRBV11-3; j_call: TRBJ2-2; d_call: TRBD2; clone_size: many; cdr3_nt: TGTGCCAGCAGCTTCGGCGGGGGAGGCGGGAGGACCGGGGAGCTGTTTTTT; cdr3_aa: CASSFGGGGGRTGELFF
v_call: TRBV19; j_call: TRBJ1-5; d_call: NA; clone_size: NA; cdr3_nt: TGTGCCAGTAGCGACGCTCGCAATCAGCCCCAGCATTTT; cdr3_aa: CASSDARNQPQHF
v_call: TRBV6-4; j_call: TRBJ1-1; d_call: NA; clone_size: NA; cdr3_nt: TGTGCCAGCAGATCACAAGAGAACACTGAAGCTTTCTTT; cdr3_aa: CASRSQENTEAFF
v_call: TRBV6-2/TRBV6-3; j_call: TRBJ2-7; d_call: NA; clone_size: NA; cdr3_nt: TGTGCCAGCAGTTACGGGACACCCGCGTCCTACGAGCAGTACTTC; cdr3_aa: CASSYGTPASYEQYF
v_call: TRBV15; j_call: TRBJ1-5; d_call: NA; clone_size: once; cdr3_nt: TGTGCCACCAGCAAAGAGGCAGATAATCAGCCCCAGCATTTT; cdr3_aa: CATSKEADNQPQHF
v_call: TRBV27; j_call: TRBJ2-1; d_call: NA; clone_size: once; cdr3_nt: TGTGCCAGCAGTTTGGGAACTAGCTATGAGCAGTTCTTC; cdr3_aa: CASSLGTSYEQFF
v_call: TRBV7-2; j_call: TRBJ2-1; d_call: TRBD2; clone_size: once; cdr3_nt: TGTGCCAGCAGCATAACTAGCGTTGAGCAGTTCTTC; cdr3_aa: CASSITSVEQFF
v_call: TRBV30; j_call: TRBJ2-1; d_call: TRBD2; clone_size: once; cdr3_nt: TGTGCCTCTGTCCATCCGGCGGGAGCCTACAATGAGCAGTTCTTC; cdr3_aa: CASVHPAGAYNEQFF
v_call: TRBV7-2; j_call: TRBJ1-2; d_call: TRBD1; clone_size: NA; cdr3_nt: TGTGCCAGCAGCTTATACCGATCGGGACAGGGGGGCTACACCTTC; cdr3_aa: CASSLYRSGQGGYTF
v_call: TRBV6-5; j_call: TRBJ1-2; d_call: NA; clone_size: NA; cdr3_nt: TGTGCCAGCAGTCTGGCAGGTTCCTATGGCTACACCTTC; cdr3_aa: CASSLAGSYGYTF
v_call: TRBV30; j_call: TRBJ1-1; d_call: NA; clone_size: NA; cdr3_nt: TGTGCCTGGAGCATTAATAGGGCCACTGAAGCTTTCTTT; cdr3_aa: CAWSINRATEAFF
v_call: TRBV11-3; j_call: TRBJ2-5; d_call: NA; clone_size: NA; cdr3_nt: TGTGCCAGCAGCTTGGGTGGGCAAGAGACCCAGTACTTC; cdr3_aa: CASSLGGQETQYF
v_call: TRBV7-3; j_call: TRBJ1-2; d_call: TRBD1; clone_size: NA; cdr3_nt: TGTGCCAGCAGCTTAAACAGGGGGGGTAACTATGGCTACACCTTC; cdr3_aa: CASSLNRGGNYGYTF
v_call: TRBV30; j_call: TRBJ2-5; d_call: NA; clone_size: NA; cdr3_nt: TGTGCCTGGAGTCTGGTAGCAGAGACCCAGTACTTC; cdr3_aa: CAWSLVAETQYF
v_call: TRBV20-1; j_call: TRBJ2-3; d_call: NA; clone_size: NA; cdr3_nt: TGCAGTGCTGGGAGGGGGGATACGCAGTATTTT; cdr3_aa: CSAGRGDTQYF
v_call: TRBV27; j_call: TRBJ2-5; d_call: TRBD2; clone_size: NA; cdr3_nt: TGTGCCAGCAGTTTAGGGACTAGCGGGAGGAGAGTGAGGGAGACCCAGTACTTC; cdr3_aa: CASSLGTSGRRVRETQYF
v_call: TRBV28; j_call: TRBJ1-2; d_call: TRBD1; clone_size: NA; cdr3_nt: TGTGCCAGCAGTAAGGGTTTGACAGGGGTGCTGGGATCTGGTGGCCACACCTTC; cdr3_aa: CASSKGLTGVLGSGGHTF
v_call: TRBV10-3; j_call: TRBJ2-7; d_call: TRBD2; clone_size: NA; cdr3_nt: TGTGCCATCAGTAGCCTAGCGGGCCCCTACGAGCAGTACTTC; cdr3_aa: CAISSLAGPYEQYF
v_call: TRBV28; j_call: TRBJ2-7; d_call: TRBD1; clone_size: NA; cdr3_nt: TGTGCCAGCAGCACGGCCCCGGGACAGCCCAGGCACGAGCAGTACTTC; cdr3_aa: CASSTAPGQPRHEQYF
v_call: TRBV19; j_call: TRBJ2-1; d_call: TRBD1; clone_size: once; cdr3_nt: TGTGCCAGTAGTCCCCGCCAGGGGGATGAGCAGTTCTTC; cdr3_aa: CASSPRQGDEQFF
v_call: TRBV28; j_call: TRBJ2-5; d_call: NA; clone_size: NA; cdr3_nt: TGTGCCAGCAGCCCATCGATTGGGGGGGGCAGAGAGACCCAGTACTTC; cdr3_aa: CASSPSIGGGRETQYF
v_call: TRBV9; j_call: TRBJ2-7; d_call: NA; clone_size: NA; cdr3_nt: TGTGCCAGCAGCAAAACTGGGGCGGTAATCGAGCAGTACTTC; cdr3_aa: CASSKTGAVIEQYF